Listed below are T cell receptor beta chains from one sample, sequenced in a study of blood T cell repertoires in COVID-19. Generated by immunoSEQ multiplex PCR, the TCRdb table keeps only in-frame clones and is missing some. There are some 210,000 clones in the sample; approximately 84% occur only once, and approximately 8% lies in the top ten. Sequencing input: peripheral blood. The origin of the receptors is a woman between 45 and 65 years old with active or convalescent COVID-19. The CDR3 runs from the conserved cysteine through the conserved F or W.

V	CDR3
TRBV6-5	CASRTRTEAFF
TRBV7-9	CASSLANRAKGGYTF
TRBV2	CASILNSPTGELFF
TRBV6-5	CASSYRQGPHEQYF
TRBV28	CASSPTRQGADYGYTF
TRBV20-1	CSASSLAGGNGNIQYF
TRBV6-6	CASSQTGTSPEQFF
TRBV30	CAWDIQGTYGYTF
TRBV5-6	CASSLSGTGKRKLFF
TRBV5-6	CASSLLETSLIYEQFF
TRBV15	CATSGRDRGNTEAFF
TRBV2	CASRVHQETQYF
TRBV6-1	CASSDFRGGNQPQHF